Shown below are 6 T cell receptor beta chains from a single sample sequenced in a study of cytotoxic CD8 clonotypes in ibrutinib-treated CLL. Clones were sequenced by immunoSEQ multiplex PCR, and TCRdb holds only the in-frame ones, with some missing. This sample has about 130,000 clones, with around 76% found just once. Sequenced material: PBMCs, taken after 24 months of ibrutinib treatment. These TCRs come from a human donor with chronic lymphocytic leukemia.

This chain connects TRBV5-6 to TRBJ1-1; the D gene is possibly TRBD1 (6 bases). V lost 1 base to trimming and J lost 5 bases, with 12 bases between them. The CDR3 sequence is 14 residues long. CDR1 SGHDT and CDR2 YYEEEE come from the germline V gene. The CDR3 loop is CASSLQGGWTEAFF. Here the CDR3 DNA reads TGTGCCAGCAGCTTGCAAGGGGGGTGGACTGAAGCTTTCTTT.

J is TRBJ2-1 and V is TRBV7-8; 10 positions match TRBD2. Germline V gene sequence: CDR1 SGHVS, CDR2 FQNEAQ. The CDR3 contains 17 residues. J gave up 0 bases and V 2 bases, and 4 bases lay outside the gene matches. In DNA form, the CDR3 reads TGTGCCAGCAGCTTAAACCCTAGCGGGAGCTCCTACAATGAGCAGTTCTTC. Translated: CASSLNPSGSSYNEQFF.

This clone has a handful of counts. V usage is TRBV28 and J usage is TRBJ1-5; D is ambiguous. Trimming cost V 8 bases and J 6 bases, with 11 bases left between them. CDR3 size: 12 residues. Germline V lookup: CDR1 MDHEN, CDR2 SYDVKM. This chain's CDR3 is CASAAPGQPQHF. In DNA, the CDR3 is TGTGCCAGCGCCGCCCCGGGTCAGCCCCAGCATTTT.

This clone was counted between two and nine times. This sample includes further DNA sequences coding for the same CDR3. The chain is built from TRBV5-1 and TRBJ1-2; D is ambiguous. Germline CDR1 is SGHRS and CDR2 is YFSETQ. Deletions cut 0 bases from V and 6 bases from J, with 9 bases between. The CDR3 length is 13 residues. The CDR3 coding sequence is TGCGCCAGCAGCTTGGCGGGAGAGGATGGCTACACCTTC. Protein product: CASSLAGEDGYTF.

The chain couples TRBV7-8 to TRBJ1-4; 8 bases align to TRBD1. CDR1 SGHVS and CDR2 FQNEAQ come from the germline V gene. The V and J ends lost 5 bases and 8 bases, in that order; junction bases with no gene match: 10. The CDR3 consists of 15 residues. CDR3 region: CASSVAGTGQEKLFF. The DNA for the CDR3 is TGTGCCAGCAGCGTCGCCGGGACAGGCCAGGAAAAACTGTTTTTT.

This clone was found a few times. The chain joins TRBV7-9 to TRBJ1-1; a possible D gene is TRBD1 (6 bases). The CDR3 has 13 amino acids. The germline V and J ends were trimmed by 5 bases and 5 bases, with 12 bases remaining between them. CDR1 is SEHNR, CDR2 FQNEAQ, per germline (reference sequence). CDR3 DNA: TGTGCCAGCAGCAACACAGGGTTTACTGAAGCTTTCTTT. Its protein is CASSNTGFTEAFF.